This T cell receptor beta chain was documented in a study of radiotherapy plus CTLA-4 blockade in lung cancer. This table comes from immunoSEQ multiplex PCR, and its TCRdb copy is limited to in-frame clones, with some not included. Here the sample spans tens of thousands of clones, 83% being singletons. Germline CDR1 SGHNT, CDR2 YYREEE (reference sequence). V shed 0 bases, J shed 3 bases, and the junction held 5 bases outside the gene matches. This CDR3 contains 16 residues. This TCR was sampled from a human donor with non-small cell lung cancer who had stable disease on radiotherapy plus ipilimumab. This chain joins TRBV5-4 and TRBJ2-7, with 11 nucleotides matching TRBD2. Source: peripheral blood, taken from a patient treated with radiotherapy plus ipilimumab. CDR3 protein: CASSLELAGANYEQYF. In nucleotides, the CDR3 is TGTGCCAGCAGCTTGGAACTAGCGGGAGCCAACTACGAGCAGTACTTC.